This T cell receptor (beta chain) was found in a study of T cells after yellow fever vaccination (dated by TCRdb to about 2019). As for the study more broadly: The SMART-Seq v4 Ultra Low Input RNA kit was used to prepare libraries from fractions with low cell numbers. Two healthy male donors, one aged 18 to 30 and one aged 30 to 40 years, made up the cohort. Blood was collected at multiple timepoints before and after primary and secondary immunization, and bulk PBMC replicates and cell subsets were isolated. To follow T-cell clones before and after both primary and booster YFV17D yellow fever vaccination, bulk TCR alpha and beta repertoires underwent longitudinal sequencing.

TCRdb lists the instrument as Illumina NovaSeq 6000. TCR cDNA was made using 5'RACE template switching, a step that added a universal primer site and unique molecular identifiers. Priming of cDNA synthesis was performed from both the TCR alpha and TCR beta constant segments. Library amplification involved two PCR steps, and the second step added sample barcodes and sequencing adapters. Sequencing of libraries was done on Illumina HiSeq 2500 (2x100 bp) or NovaSeq (2x150 bp). Turning to the authors' computational methods: Reads were demultiplexed and collapsed into UMI consensus sequences with MIGEC, and V(D)J alignment was performed with MiXCR. Vaccine-responding clonotypes were defined with edgeR using replicate PBMC samples, requiring FDR below 0.01 and a log2 fold change above 5 up to day 15. Bulk clonotypes were assigned CD4 or CD8 identity according to which sequenced CD4 or CD8 repertoire held them at higher abundance. TCRdb reanalyzed the raw reads on its own, using fastp at Q25 for trimming and MiXCR for clone calling, and kept in-frame beta chains. Each entry is one CDR3 protein sequence, shown with its most common DNA and genes. In this record, the V and J calls reflect TCRdb's handling and not the investigators' own analysis. For this sample the table gives 99,000 or so distinct CDR3 sequences, of which roughly 6% were detected only once. The ten biggest clones cover 35% to 50% of the sample.

In the case of this clonotype: This receptor's antigen is unknown. No much larger clone is present one base from it, and per-base qualities are unavailable.

Counted from cysteine to phenylalanine, this CDR3 has 15 amino acids. The kept DNA is CDR3 alone, 45 bases in frame from the first base. The junction shows trimming of 4 bases on V and 0 bases on J, plus 13 bases between the germline ends. From the germline V gene, CDR1 is MNHEY and CDR2 is SVGAGI. What the research found in general, with its limitations: A small share of clonotypes occurred in both CD4 and CD8 compartments, likely arising from convergent recombination. The secondary T-cell response was found to be weaker but faster than the primary response, with a peak reached on day 5 rather than on day 15. FACS-sorted repertoires could contain abundant contaminating clonotypes from the bulk population, so computational filtering was required. Because only two donors were included in the study, the extent to which the findings can be generalized is limited. After the booster, most clones that had expanded after primary vaccination were detected again (almost 97% of CD4 and around nine tenths of CD8), suggesting broad maintenance of memory.

This specimen's treatment or condition label, per the study, means: live attenuated yellow fever vaccine strain. PBMCs were isolated from peripheral blood using a standard Ficoll-Paque protocol. CD4 and CD8 T-cell fractions were isolated with Dynabeads CD4 and CD8 positive selection kits. TriZol was used to extract RNA from bulk PBMCs, CD4 and CD8 fractions, and dextramer-positive and dextramer-negative fractions. This receptor chain uses TRBV6-5 and TRBJ2-7, with the D segment possibly TRBD1 or TRBD2, each aligning over 5 bases. The TCR originated in a young man who received the YFV17D yellow fever vaccine. The material sequenced was CD8+ T cells sorted from PBMCs, taken 10 days after the yellow fever booster vaccination. The sequence in DNA is TGTGCCAGCAGTTCCGGGGCCCACAGCTCCTACGAGCAGTACTTC. Translation gives CASSSGAHSSYEQYF.